This T cell receptor (beta chain) comes out of a study of shared clonotypes between healthy human individuals. About the study: Contributing individuals were a couple of females and a few males aged 18 to 49. Study conclusions and caveats: Generally, estimated richness proved larger in naive subsets than it did in memory subsets.

Produced via immunoSEQ multiplex PCR; TCRdb's table is partial and in-frame only. The sample lists roughly 1,000,000 clones, approximately 80% occurring once. This CDR3 is 13 amino acids long. V trimming: 5 bases; J trimming: 3 bases; junction bases outside the gene matches: 2. The germline V gene encodes CDR1 WNHNN and CDR2 SYGVQD (reference sequence). Comment on this clone: Its antigen remains unknown.

Donors comprised only Caucasian adults living in Nashville, Tennessee. The split of CD4+ cells yielded CD45RA+ naive and CD45RA-negative memory subsets. The specimen was memory CD4+ T cells from PBMCs. Regarding subset: CD45RA-negative fraction. The chain links TRBV10-1 to TRBJ2-3; 7 bases agree with TRBD1. This sequence originates from a man aged 18 to 35 in good health. Some clones in this sample may be carry-over from other donors' samples. CDR3 DNA: TGCGCCAGCAGTCGACAGGGAACAGATACGCAGTATTTT. Its translation is CASSRQGTDTQYF.